This T cell receptor (beta chain) stems from a study of human T cells and chemical hapten exposure. TCRdb ran MiXCR on the RACE reads and lists one entry per CDR3 protein. This table holds around 300,000 distinct CDR3 sequences, approximately 6.3% found once. This CDR3 has 16 amino acids. After removal of 0 bases from V and 2 bases from J, the junction contained 5 bases not matched to a gene. The germline gives CDR1 SGHRS, CDR2 YFSETQ. The time point is: patch test 1, 2 weeks after DPC sensitization. As to treatment: therapeutic diphenylcyclopropenone sensitization with weekly scalp DPC. J is TRBJ1-5 and V is TRBV5-1; 7 bases agree with TRBD1. This sample comprised whole blood, obtained in connection with sensitization to the hapten diphenylcyclopropenone (DPC). This clonotype was obtained from a woman aged 18-29 years with alopecia areata. Some clones in this sample may be carry-over from other donors' samples. This CDR3 is CASSLVPGTGNQPQHF. The CDR3 DNA is TGCGCCAGCAGCTTGGTCCCCGGGACAGGCAATCAGCCCCAGCATTTT.